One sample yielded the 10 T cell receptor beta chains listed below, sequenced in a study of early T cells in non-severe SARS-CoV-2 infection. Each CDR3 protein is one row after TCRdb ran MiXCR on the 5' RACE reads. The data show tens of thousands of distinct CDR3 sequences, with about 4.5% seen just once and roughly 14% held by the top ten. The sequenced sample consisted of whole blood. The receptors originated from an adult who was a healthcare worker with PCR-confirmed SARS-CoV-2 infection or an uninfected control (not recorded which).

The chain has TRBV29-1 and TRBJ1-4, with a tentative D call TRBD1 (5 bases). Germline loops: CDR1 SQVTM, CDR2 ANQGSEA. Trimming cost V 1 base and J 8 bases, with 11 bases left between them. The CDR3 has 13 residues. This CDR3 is CSVEAGQREKLFF. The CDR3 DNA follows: TGCAGCGTTGAAGCGGGGCAAAGGGAAAAACTGTTTTTT.

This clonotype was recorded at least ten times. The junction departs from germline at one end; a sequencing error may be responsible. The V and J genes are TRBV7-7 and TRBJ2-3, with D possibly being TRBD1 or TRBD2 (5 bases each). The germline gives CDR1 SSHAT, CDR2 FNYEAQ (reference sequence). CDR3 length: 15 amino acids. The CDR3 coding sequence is TGTGCTAGCAGCTCCAGTCCGGGACGCACAGATACGCAGTATTTT. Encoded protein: CASSSSPGRTDTQYF.

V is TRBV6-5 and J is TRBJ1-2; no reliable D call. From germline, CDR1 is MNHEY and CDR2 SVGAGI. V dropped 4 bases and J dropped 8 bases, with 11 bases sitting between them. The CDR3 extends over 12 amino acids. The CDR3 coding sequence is TGTGCCAGCAGTTCTCTGGGCGGGGGCTACACCTTC. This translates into CASSSLGGGYTF.

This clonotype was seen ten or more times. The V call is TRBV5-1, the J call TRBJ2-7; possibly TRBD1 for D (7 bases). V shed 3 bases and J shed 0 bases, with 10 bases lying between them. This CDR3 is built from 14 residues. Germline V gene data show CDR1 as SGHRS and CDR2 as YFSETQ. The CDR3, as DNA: TGCGCCAGCAGCTACCAGGGGGGCTCCTACGAGCAGTACTTC. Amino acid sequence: CASSYQGGSYEQYF.

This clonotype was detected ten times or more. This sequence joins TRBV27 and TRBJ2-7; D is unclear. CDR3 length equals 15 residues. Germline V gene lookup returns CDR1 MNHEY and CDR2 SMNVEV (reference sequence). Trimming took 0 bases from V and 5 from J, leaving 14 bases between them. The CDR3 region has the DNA TGTGCCAGCAGTTTATCTTCGGCCCGACGTGACGAGCAGTACTTC. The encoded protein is CASSLSSARRDEQYF.

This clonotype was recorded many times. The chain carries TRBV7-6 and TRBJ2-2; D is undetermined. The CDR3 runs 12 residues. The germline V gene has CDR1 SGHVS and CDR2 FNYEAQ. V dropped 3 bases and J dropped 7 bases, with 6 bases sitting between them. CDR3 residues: CASSLFVGELFF. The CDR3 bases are TGTGCCAGCAGCTTGTTCGTCGGGGAGCTGTTTTTT.

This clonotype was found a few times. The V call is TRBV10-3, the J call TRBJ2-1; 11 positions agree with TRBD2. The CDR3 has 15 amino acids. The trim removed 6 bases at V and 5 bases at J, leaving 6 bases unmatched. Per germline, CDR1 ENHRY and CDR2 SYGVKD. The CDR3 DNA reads TGTGCCATCAGAAGACTAGCGGGATCCAACAATGAGCAGTTCTTC. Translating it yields CAIRRLAGSNNEQFF.

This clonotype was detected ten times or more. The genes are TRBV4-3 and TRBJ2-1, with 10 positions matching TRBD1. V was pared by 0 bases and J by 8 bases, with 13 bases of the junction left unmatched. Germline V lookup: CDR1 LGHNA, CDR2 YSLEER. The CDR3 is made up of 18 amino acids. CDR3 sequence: CASSQDPPGTGEEDEQFF. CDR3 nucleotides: TGCGCCAGCAGCCAAGACCCCCCTGGGACAGGGGAGGAGGATGAGCAGTTCTTC.

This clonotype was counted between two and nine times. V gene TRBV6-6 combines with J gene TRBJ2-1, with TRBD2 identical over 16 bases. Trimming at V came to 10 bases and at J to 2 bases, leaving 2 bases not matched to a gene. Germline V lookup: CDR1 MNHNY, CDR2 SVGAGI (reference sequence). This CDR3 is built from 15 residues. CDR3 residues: CATGTSGGAYNEQFF. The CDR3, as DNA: TGTGCCACCGGGACTAGCGGGGGGGCCTACAATGAGCAGTTCTTC.

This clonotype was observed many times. CDR3 DNA: TGCAGTGCTAGTAGGCGGACTAGCGGAACAGATACGCAGTATTTT. It codes for CSASRRTSGTDTQYF. The rearrangement joins TRBV20-1 to TRBJ2-3; 10 bases map to TRBD2. The trim removed 3 bases at V and 3 bases at J, leaving 6 bases unmatched. The CDR3 has 15 residues. Per the germline V gene, CDR1 is DFQATT and CDR2 is SNEGSKA (reference sequence).